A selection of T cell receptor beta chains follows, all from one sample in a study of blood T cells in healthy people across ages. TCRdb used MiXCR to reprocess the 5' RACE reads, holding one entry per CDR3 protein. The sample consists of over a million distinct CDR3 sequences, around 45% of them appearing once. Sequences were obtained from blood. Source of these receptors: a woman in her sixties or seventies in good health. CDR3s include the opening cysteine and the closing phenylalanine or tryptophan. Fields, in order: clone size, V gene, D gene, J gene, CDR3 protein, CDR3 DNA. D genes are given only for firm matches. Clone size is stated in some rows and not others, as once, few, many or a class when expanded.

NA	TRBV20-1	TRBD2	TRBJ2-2	CSASSGTSGRIGELFF	TGCAGTGCTAGCTCCGGGACTAGCGGGAGAATCGGGGAGCTGTTTTTT
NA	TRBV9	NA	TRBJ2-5	CASSVAGFQETQYF	TGTGCCAGCAGCGTAGCTGGCTTCCAAGAGACCCAGTACTTC
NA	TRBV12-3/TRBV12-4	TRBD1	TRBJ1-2	CASTLGPGTGAGYTF	TGTGCCAGCACTTTAGGCCCCGGGACAGGGGCCGGCTACACCTTC
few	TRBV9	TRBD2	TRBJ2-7	CASSGLAGVSGEQYF	TGTGCCAGCAGCGGACTAGCGGGAGTATCGGGCGAGCAGTACTTC
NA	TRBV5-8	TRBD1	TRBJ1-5	CASSRDRASNQPQHF	TGTGCCAGCAGTCGGGACAGGGCGAGCAATCAGCCCCAGCATTTT
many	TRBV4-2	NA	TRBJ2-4	CASSQADVAKNIQYF	TGTGCCAGCAGCCAAGCGGACGTAGCCAAAAACATTCAGTACTTC
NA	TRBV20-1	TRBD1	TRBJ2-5	CSASGSTGLQETQYF	TGCAGTGCTAGTGGATCGACAGGGTTGCAAGAGACCCAGTACTTC
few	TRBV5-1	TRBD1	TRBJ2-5	CASSPGQGGGQETQYF	TGCGCCAGCAGCCCTGGACAGGGAGGAGGGCAAGAGACCCAGTACTTC
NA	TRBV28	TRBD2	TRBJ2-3	CASSSLAEYDTQYF	TGTGCCAGCAGTTCCCTAGCGGAGTACGATACGCAGTATTTT
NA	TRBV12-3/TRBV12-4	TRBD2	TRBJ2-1	CASSRGSNYNEQFF	TGTGCCAGCAGTCGCGGGAGTAACTACAATGAGCAGTTCTTC
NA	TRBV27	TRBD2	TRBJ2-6	CASSLLLAGGPGANVLTF	TGTGCCAGCAGTTTATTACTAGCGGGAGGGCCTGGGGCCAACGTCCTGACTTTC
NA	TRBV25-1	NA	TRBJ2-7	CASSPLSTYEQYF	TGTGCCAGCAGTCCCCTGAGCACCTACGAGCAGTACTTC
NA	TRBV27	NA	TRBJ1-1	CASTSRGMNTEAFF	TGTGCCAGCACATCCCGGGGGATGAACACTGAAGCTTTCTTT
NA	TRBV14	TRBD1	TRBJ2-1	CASSRRDSFDEQFF	TGTGCCAGCAGCCGACGGGACAGCTTCGATGAGCAGTTCTTC
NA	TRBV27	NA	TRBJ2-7	CASSLRGGPDGHSYEQYF	TGTGCCAGCAGTTTACGAGGCGGACCAGACGGGCACTCCTACGAGCAGTACTTC
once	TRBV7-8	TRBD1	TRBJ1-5	CASSSLGTGGYQPQHF	TGTGCCAGCAGCTCGCTCGGGACAGGGGGCTACCAGCCCCAGCATTTT
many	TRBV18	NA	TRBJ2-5	CASSPAETQYF	TGTGCCAGCAGCCCGGCCGAGACCCAGTACTTC
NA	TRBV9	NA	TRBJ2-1	CASSPQGIQSSYNEQFF	TGTGCCAGCAGCCCTCAAGGGATCCAGAGCTCCTACAATGAGCAGTTCTTC
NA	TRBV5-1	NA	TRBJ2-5	CASSARIQETQYF	TGCGCCAGCAGCGCCCGGATCCAAGAGACCCAGTACTTC
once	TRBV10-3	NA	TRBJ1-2	CAISESNAGGRYGYTF	TGTGCCATCAGTGAGTCGAATGCGGGGGGGAGATATGGCTACACCTTC
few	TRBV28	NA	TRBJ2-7	CASERSSSYNEQYF	TGTGCCAGCGAACGGAGTTCCTCCTACAATGAGCAGTACTTC
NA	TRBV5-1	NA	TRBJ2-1	CASSPREYPSNEQFF	TGCGCCAGCAGCCCACGAGAGTACCCGAGCAATGAGCAGTTCTTC
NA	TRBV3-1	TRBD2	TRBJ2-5	CASSQGLADPQETQYF	TGTGCCAGCAGCCAAGGTCTAGCGGATCCCCAAGAGACCCAGTACTTC
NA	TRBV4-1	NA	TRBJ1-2	CASSQDGLVNYGYTF	TGCGCCAGCAGCCAAGATGGATTGGTGAACTATGGCTACACCTTC
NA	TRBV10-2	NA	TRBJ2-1	CASRPSTGYNEQFF	TGCGCCAGCAGGCCCTCCACTGGTTACAATGAGCAGTTCTTC
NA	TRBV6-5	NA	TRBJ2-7	CASSYSAGTRHFTEQYF	TGTGCCAGCAGTTACTCCGCCGGGACGCGACACTTTACCGAGCAGTACTTC
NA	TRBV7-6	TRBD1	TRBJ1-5	CASSLSGGAGGRQPQHF	TGTGCCAGCAGCTTATCGGGTGGGGCAGGGGGTCGTCAGCCCCAGCATTTT
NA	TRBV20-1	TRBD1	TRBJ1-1	CSARDLRRQGPNTEAFF	TGCAGTGCTAGAGATTTGCGTAGACAGGGACCGAACACTGAAGCTTTCTTT
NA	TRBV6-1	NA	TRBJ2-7	CASREGRTTTPYEQYF	TGTGCCAGCAGAGAAGGTCGAACCACAACCCCTTACGAGCAGTACTTC
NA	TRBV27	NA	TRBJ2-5	CASSLRTRELGQETQYF	TGTGCCAGCAGTTTGAGGACCAGGGAATTGGGCCAAGAGACCCAGTACTTC
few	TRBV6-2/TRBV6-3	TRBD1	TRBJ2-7	CASITPGQNYEQYF	TGTGCCAGCATCACACCGGGACAGAACTACGAGCAGTACTTC
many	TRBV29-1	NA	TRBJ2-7	CSVGDTEQYF	TGCAGCGTCGGCGACACCGAGCAGTACTTC
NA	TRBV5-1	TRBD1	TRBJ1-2	CASSSTGQGGNGYTF	TGCGCCAGCAGCTCAACTGGACAGGGAGGGAATGGCTACACCTTC
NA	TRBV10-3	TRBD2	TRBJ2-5	CAISQTGGQETQYF	TGTGCCATCAGTCAAACCGGGGGGCAAGAGACCCAGTACTTC
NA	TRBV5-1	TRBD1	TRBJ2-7	CASSLVKGQGTWNTYEQYF	TGCGCCAGCAGCTTGGTAAAGGGACAGGGGACGTGGAATACCTACGAGCAGTACTTC
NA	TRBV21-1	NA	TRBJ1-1	CASSRPDRPRAPNTEAFF	TGTGCCAGCAGCAGGCCGGACAGACCAAGGGCTCCCAACACTGAAGCTTTCTTT
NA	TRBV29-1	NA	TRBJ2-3	CSVVWGMADTQYF	TGCAGCGTTGTGTGGGGCATGGCAGATACGCAGTATTTT
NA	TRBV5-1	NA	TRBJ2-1	CASSKGGADNEQFF	TGCGCCAGCAGTAAGGGAGGAGCGGACAATGAGCAGTTCTTC
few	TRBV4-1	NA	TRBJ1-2	CASSQPRGASFYGYTF	TGCGCCAGCAGCCAACCGCGCGGGGCATCTTTCTATGGCTACACCTTC
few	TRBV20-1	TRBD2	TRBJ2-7	CSASGTSGGWEQYF	TGCAGTGCTAGTGGTACTAGCGGGGGATGGGAGCAGTACTTC
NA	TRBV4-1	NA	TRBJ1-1	CASSQGGNEAFF	TGCGCCAGCAGCCAGGGAGGGAATGAAGCTTTCTTT
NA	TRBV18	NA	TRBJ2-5	CASSPLAATLETQYF	TGTGCCAGCTCACCACTCGCCGCGACCTTAGAGACCCAGTACTTC
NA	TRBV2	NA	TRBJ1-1	CASSEEGRRTEAFF	TGTGCCAGCAGTGAAGAGGGAAGGAGGACTGAAGCTTTCTTT
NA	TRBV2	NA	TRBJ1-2	CASSELRGGYGYTF	TGTGCCAGCAGTGAGCTCAGGGGAGGGTATGGCTACACCTTC
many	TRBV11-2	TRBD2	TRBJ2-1	CASSTSGSSYNEQFF	TGTGCCAGCAGTACTAGCGGGAGCTCCTACAATGAGCAGTTCTTC
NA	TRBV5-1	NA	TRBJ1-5	CASSVEGGNQPQHF	TGCGCCAGCAGCGTGGAGGGGGGGAATCAGCCCCAGCATTTT
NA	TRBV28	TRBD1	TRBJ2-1	CASSFRSHPTGGSYNEQFF	TGTGCCAGCAGTTTCCGCTCCCACCCGACAGGGGGCTCCTACAATGAGCAGTTCTTC
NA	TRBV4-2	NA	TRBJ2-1	CASSQDRATRYNEQFF	TGTGCCAGCAGCCAAGATAGGGCTACTCGGTACAATGAGCAGTTCTTC
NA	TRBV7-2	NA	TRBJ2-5	CASSFLLRARDGQYF	TGTGCCAGCAGCTTTTTATTGCGGGCAAGAGATGGCCAGTACTTC
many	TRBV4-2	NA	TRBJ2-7	CASSLDPGPYEQYF	TGTGCCAGCAGCCTGGATCCGGGGCCCTACGAGCAGTACTTC
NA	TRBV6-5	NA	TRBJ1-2	CASSYEQGMGYGYTF	TGTGCCAGCAGTTACGAGCAGGGCATGGGGTATGGCTACACCTTC
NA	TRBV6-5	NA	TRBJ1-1	CASSYSRGLQEAFF	TGTGCCAGCAGTTACTCTCGTGGTTTACAGGAAGCTTTCTTT
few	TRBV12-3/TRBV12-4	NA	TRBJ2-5	CASSEDGWETQYF	TGTGCCAGCAGTGAGGACGGGTGGGAGACCCAGTACTTC
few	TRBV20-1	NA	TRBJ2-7	CSARFWEYEQYF	TGCAGTGCTAGATTTTGGGAATACGAGCAGTACTTC